The clone carrying this T cell receptor (beta chain) was observed at least ten times. At one boundary the junction diverges from the germline segment, which might be a read error. The sample is drawn from a study of T-cell memory formation after mild COVID-19. cDNA libraries for TCR alpha and TCR beta, carrying sample barcodes and UMIs, came from 5'RACE with constant-segment primers. TCRdb reprocessed the 5' RACE reads via MiXCR and lists one record per CDR3 protein. The sample includes about 400,000 distinct CDR3 sequences, over 13% of them seen just once. The germline V gene encodes CDR1 SGDLS and CDR2 YYNGEE. The CDR3 is 12 amino acids.

The clonotype originates from a man aged 18 to 29 who had mild COVID-19 (a few samples of this study predate the infection). Cell type and time point are not known. Input material: PBMCs or a T cell subset sorted from them (not recorded which). The chain uses TRBV9 and TRBJ2-3; no clear D. As DNA, the CDR3 is TGTGCCAGCAGTGTAGGTGCAGATACGCAGTATTTT. Encoded protein: CASSVGADTQYF.